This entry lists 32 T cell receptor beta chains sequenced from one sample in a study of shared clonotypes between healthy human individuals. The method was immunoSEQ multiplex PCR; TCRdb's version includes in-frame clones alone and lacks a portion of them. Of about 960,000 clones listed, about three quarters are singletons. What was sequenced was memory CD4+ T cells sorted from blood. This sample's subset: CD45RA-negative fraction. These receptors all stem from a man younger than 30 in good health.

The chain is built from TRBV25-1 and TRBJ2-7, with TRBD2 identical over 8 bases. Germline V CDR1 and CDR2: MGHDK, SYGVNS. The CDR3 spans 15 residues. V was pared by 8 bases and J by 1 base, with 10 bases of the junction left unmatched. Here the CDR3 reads CASGTFSGTSYEQYF. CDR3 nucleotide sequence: TGTGCCAGCGGGACATTTAGCGGGACTTCCTACGAGCAGTACTTC.

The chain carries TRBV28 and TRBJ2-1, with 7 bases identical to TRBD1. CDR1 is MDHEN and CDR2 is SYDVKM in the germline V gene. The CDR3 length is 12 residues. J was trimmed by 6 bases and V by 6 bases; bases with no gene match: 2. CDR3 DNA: TGTGCCAGCAGGGCAGGGGGCAATGAGCAGTTCTTC. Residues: CASRAGGNEQFF.

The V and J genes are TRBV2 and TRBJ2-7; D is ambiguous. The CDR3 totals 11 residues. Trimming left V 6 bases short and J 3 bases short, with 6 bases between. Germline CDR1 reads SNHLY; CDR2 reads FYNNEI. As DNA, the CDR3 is TGTGCCAGCAGGGTGGGCTACGAGCAGTACTTC. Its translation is CASRVGYEQYF.

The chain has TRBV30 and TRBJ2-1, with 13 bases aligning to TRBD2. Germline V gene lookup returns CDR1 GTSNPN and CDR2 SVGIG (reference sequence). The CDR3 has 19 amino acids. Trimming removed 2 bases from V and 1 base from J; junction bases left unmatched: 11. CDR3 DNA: TGTGCCTGGAGTACAACTAGCGGGAGGGTACGGGAGTCCTACAATGAGCAGTTCTTC. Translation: CAWSTTSGRVRESYNEQFF.

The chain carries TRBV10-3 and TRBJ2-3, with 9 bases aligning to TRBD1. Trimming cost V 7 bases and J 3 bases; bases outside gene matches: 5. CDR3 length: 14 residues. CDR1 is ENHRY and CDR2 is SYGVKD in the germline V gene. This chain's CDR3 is CAINRDRDTDTQYF. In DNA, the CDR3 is TGTGCCATCAACCGGGACAGGGATACAGATACGCAGTATTTT.

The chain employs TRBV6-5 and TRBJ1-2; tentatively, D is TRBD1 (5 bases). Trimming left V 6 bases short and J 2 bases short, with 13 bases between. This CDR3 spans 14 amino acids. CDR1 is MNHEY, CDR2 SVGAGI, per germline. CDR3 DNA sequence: TGTGCCAGCAGGCCGGGGCCAACCAACTATGGCTACACCTTC. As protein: CASRPGPTNYGYTF.

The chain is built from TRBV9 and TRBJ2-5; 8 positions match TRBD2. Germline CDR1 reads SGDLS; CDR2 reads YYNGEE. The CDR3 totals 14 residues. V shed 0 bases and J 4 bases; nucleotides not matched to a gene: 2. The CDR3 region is CASSVGTSPETQYF. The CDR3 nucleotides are TGTGCCAGCAGCGTAGGGACTAGCCCAGAGACCCAGTACTTC.

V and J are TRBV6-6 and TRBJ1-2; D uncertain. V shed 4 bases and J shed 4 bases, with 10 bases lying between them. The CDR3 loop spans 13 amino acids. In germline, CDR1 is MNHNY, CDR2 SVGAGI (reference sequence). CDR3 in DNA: TGTGCCAGCAGTTTCGGGAGGTCCTATGGCTACACCTTC. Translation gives CASSFGRSYGYTF.

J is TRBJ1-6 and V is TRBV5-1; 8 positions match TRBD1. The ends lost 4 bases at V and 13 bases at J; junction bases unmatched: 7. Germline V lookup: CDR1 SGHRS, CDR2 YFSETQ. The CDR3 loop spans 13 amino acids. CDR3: CASSPTGDRPLHF. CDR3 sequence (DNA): TGCGCCAGCAGCCCTACGGGGGACAGGCCCCTCCACTTT.

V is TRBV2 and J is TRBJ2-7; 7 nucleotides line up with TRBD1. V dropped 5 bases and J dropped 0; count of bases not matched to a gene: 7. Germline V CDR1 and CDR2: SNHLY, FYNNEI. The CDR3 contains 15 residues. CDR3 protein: CASSFDRVSSYEQYF. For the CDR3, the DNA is TGTGCCAGCAGTTTTGACAGGGTCTCCTCCTACGAGCAGTACTTC.

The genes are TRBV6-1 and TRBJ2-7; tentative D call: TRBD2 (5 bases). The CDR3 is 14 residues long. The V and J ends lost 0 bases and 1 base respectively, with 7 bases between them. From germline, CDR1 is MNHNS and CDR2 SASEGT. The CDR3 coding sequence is TGTGCCAGCAGTGAAGCTCGGGATTCCTACGAGCAGTACTTC. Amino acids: CASSEARDSYEQYF.

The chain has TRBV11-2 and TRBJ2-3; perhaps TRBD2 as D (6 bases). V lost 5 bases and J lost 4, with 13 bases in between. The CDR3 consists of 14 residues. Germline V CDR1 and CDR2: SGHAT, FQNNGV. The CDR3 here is CASSPPGGADTQYF. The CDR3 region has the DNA TGTGCCAGCAGCCCACCCGGCGGGGCAGATACGCAGTATTTT.

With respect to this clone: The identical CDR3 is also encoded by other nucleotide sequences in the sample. CDR3 nucleotides: TGTGCCTGGAGTGTAAGCGGCAGAGCTGGAAACACCATATATTTT. As protein: CAWSVSGRAGNTIYF. The V call is TRBV30, the J call TRBJ1-3; D is uncertain. The V gene lost 0 bases and the J gene lost 2 bases, with 11 bases spanning the gap. The CDR3 is 15 residues long. CDR1 GTSNPN and CDR2 SVGIG come from the germline V gene (reference sequence).

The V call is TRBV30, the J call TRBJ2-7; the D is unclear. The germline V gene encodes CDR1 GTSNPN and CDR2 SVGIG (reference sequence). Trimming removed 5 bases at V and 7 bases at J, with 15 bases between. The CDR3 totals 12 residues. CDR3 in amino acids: CAWGRLPREQYF. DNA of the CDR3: TGTGCCTGGGGACGTCTGCCGCGGGAGCAGTACTTC.

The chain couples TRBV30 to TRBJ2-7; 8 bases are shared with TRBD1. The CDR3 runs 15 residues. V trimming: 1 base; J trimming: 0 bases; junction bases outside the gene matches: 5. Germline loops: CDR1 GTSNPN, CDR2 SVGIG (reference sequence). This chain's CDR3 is CAWSARDRGSYEQYF. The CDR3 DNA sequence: TGTGCCTGGAGTGCCCGCGACAGGGGCTCCTACGAGCAGTACTTC.

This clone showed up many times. The CDR3 loop reads CASSASGGELFF. In nucleotides, the CDR3 is TGTGCCAGCAGTGCCTCCGGGGGGGAGCTGTTTTTT. This chain uses TRBV6-1 with TRBJ2-2; D gene ambiguous. V dropped 4 bases and J dropped 8 bases, with 8 bases sitting between them. This CDR3 is 12 amino acids long. CDR1 is MNHNS, CDR2 SASEGT, per germline.

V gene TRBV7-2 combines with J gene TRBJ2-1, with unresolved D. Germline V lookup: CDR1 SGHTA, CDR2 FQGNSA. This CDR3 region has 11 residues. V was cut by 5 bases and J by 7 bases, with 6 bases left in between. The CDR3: CASSPRNEQFF. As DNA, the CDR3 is TGTGCCAGCAGCCCCCGGAATGAGCAGTTCTTC.

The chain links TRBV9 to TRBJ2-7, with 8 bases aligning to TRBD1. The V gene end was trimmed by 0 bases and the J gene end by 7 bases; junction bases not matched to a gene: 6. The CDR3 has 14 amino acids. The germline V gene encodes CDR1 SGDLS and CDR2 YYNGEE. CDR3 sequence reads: CASSVEQGDREQYF. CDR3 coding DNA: TGTGCCAGCAGCGTAGAGCAAGGGGACAGGGAGCAGTACTTC. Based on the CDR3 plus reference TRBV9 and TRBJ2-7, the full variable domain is DSGVTQTPKHLITATGQRVTLRCSPRSGDLSVYWYQQSLDQGLQFLIQYYNGEERAKGNILERFSAQQFPDLHSELNLSSLELGDSALYFCASSVEQGDREQYFGPGTRLTVT.

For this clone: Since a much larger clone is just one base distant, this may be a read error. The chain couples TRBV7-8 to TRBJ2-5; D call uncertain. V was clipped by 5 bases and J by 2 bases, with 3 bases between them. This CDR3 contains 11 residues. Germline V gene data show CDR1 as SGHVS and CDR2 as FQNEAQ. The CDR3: CASSIQETQYF. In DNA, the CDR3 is TGTGCCAGCAGCATACAAGAGACCCAGTACTTC.

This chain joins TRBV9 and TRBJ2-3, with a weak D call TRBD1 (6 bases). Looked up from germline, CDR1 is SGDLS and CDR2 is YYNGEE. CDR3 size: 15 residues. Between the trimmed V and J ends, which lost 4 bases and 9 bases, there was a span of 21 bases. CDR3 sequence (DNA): TGTGCCAGCAGCCTAGCACAGGGTCCGTTGGGAACGCAGTATTTT. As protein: CASSLAQGPLGTQYF.

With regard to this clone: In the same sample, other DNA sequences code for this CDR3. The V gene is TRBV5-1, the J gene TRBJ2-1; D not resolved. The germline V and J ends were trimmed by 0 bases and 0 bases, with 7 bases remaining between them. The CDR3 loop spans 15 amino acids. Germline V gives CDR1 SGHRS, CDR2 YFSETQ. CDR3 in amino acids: CASSLGGVSYNEQFF. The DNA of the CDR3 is TGCGCCAGCAGCTTGGGTGGGGTCTCCTACAATGAGCAGTTCTTC.

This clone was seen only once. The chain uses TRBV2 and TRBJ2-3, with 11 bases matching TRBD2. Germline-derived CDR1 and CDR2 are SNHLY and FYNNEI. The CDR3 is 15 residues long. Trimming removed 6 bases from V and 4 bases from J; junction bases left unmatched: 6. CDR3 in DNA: TGTGCCAGCAGACCACTAGCGGGAGTGGCAGATACGCAGTATTTT. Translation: CASRPLAGVADTQYF.

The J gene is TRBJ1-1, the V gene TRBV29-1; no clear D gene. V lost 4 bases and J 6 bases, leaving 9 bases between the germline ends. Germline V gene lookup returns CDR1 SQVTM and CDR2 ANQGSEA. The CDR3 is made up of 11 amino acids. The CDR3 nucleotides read TGCAGCGTTGGGCGGGAGGCTGAAGCTTTCTTT. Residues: CSVGREAEAFF.

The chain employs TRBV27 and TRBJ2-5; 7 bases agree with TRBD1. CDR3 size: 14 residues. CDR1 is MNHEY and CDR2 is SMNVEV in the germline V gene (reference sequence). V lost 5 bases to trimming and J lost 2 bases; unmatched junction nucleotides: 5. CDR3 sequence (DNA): TGTGCCAGCAGTCAACAGGGGCCTCAAGAGACCCAGTACTTC. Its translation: CASSQQGPQETQYF.

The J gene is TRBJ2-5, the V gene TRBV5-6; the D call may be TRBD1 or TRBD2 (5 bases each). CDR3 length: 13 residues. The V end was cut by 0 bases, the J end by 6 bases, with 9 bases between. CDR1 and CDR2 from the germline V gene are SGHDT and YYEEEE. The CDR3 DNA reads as TGTGCCAGCAGCTTGGCTGGGGGACAGACCCAGTACTTC. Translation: CASSLAGGQTQYF.

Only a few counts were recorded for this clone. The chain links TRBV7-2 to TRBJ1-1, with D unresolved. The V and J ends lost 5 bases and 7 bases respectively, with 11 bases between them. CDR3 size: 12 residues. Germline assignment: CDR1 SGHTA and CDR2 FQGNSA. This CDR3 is CASSRDRVEAFF. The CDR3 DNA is TGTGCCAGCAGCAGGGATAGGGTTGAAGCTTTCTTT.

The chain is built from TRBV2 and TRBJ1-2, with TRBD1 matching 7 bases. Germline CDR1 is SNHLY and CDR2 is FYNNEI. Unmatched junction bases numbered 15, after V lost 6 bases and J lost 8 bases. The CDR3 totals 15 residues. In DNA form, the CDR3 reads TGTGCCAGCAGCCCTGAATGGACAGGCCCCAGAGGCTACACCTTC. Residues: CASSPEWTGPRGYTF.

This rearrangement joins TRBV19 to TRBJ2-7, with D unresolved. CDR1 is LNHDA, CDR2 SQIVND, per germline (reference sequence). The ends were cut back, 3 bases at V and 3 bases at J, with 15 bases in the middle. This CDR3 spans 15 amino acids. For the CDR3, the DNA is TGTGCCAGTAGTATTCAAGGAACCCAATACTACGAGCAGTACTTC. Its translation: CASSIQGTQYYEQYF.

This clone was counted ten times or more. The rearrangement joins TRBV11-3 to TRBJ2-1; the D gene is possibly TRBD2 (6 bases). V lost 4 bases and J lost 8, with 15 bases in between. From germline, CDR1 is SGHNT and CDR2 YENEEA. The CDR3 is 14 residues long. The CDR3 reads CASSSGDSRDEQFF. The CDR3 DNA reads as TGTGCCAGCAGCTCGGGGGACTCTCGGGATGAGCAGTTCTTC.

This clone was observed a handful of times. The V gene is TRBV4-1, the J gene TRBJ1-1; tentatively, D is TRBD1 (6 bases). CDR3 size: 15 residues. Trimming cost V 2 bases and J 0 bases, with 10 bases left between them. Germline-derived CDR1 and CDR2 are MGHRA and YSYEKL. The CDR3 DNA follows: TGCGCCAGCAGCCAAACGACAGGTATGAACACTGAAGCTTTCTTT. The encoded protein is CASSQTTGMNTEAFF.

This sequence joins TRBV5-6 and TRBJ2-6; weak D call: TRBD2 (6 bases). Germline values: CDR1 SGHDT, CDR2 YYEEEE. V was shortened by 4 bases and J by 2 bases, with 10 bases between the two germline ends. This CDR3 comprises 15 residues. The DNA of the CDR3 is TGTGCCAGCAGCCGTTGGGGGGCTGGGGCCAACGTCCTGACTTTC. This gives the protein CASSRWGAGANVLTF.

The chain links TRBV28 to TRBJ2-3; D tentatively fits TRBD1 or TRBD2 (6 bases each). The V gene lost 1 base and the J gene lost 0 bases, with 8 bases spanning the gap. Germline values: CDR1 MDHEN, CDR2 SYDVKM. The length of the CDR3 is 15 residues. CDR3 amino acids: CASSLSGASTDTQYF. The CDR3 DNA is TGTGCCAGCAGTTTATCGGGGGCCAGCACAGATACGCAGTATTTT.